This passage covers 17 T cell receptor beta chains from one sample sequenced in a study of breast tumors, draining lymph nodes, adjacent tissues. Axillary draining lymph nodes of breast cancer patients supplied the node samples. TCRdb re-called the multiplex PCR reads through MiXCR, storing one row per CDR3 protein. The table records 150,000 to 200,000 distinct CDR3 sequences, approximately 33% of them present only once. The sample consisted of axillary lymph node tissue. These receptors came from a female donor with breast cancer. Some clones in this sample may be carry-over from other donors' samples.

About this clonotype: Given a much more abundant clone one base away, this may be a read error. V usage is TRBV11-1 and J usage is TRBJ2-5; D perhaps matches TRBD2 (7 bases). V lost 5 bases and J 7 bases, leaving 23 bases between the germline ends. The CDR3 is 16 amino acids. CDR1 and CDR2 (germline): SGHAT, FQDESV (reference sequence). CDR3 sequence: CASSLKGVAGARTQYF. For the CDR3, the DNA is TGTGCCAGCAGCCTGAAGGGAGTCGCGGGGGCGAGGACCCAGTACTTC.

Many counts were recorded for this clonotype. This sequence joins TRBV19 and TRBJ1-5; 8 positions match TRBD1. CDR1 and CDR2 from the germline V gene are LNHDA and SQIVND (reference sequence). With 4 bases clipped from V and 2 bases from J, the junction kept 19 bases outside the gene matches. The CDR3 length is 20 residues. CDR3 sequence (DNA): TGTGCCAGTAGTAACCCCAGACAGGGGAGTTTGTTAAAAGGCAATCAGCCCCAGCATTTT. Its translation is CASSNPRQGSLLKGNQPQHF.

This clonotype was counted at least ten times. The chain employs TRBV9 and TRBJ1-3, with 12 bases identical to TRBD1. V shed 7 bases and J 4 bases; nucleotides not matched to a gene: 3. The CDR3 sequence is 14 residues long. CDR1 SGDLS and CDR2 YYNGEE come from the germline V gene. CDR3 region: CASGTGGEGNTIYF. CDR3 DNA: TGTGCCAGCGGGACAGGGGGCGAAGGAAACACCATATATTTT.

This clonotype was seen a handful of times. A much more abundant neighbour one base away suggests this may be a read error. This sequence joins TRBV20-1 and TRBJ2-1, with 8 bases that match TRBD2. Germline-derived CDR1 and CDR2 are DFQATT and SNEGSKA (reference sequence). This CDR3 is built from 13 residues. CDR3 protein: CSASGTSSNAQFF. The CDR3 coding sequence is TGCAGTGCTTCCGGGACTAGTTCCAATGCGCAGTTCTTC.

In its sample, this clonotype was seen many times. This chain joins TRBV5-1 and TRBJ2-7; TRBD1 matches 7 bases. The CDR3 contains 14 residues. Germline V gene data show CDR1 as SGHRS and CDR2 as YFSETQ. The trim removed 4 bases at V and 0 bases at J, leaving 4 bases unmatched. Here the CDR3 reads CASSIAGGSYEQYF. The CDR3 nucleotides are TGCGCCAGCAGCATCGCAGGGGGCTCCTACGAGCAGTACTTC.

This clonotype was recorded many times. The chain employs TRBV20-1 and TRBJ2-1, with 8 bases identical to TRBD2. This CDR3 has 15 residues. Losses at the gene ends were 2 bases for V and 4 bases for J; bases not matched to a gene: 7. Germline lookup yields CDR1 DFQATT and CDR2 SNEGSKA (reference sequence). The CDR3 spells CSARPSGRTYNEQFF. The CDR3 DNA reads TGCAGTGCTAGACCGAGCGGGAGAACTTACAATGAGCAGTTCTTC.

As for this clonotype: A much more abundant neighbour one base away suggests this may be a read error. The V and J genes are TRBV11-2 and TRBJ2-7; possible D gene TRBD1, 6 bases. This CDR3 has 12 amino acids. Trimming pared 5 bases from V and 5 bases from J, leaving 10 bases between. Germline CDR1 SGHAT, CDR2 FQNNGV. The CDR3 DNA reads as TGTGCCAGCAGCCGGGACAAAGACGAGCAGTACTTC. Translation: CASSRDKDEQYF. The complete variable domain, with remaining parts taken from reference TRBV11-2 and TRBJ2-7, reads EAGVAQSPRYKIIEKRQSVAFWCNPISGHATLYWYQQILGQGPKLLIQFQNNGVVDDSQLPKDRFSAERLKGVDSTLKIQPAKLEDSAVYLCASSRDKDEQYFGPGTRLTVT.

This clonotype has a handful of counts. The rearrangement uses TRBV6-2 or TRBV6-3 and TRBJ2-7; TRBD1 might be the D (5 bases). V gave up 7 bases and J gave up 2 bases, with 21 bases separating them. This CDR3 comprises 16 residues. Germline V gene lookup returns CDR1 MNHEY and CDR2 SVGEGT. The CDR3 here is CASMGFTGRRTYEQYF. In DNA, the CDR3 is TGTGCCAGCATGGGGTTCACAGGACGGAGAACCTACGAGCAGTACTTC.

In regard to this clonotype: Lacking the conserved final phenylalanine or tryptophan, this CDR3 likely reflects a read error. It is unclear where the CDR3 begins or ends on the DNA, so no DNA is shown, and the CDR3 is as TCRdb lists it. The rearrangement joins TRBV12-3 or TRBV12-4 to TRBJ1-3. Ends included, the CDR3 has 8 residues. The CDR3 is CASSPTLA.

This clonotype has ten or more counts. CDR3 coding DNA: TGCGCCAGCAGCGTGCCGGGACTAGCGGGGGGCACAGATACGCAGTATTTT. Translated, it gives CASSVPGLAGGTDTQYF. The V and J genes are TRBV5-1 and TRBJ2-3; 14 nucleotides line up with TRBD2. The germline CDR1 and CDR2 sequences are SGHRS and YFSETQ. Germline trimming cut 4 bases from V and 1 base from J; bases unmatched to any gene: 5. CDR3 length: 17 amino acids. The variable domain in full, completed from reference TRBV5-1 and TRBJ2-3, reads KAGVTQTPRYLIKTRGQQVTLSCSPISGHRSVSWYQQTPGQGLQFLFEYFSETQRNKGNFPGRFSGRQFSNSRSEMNVSTLELGDSALYLCASSVPGLAGGTDTQYFGPGTRLTVL.

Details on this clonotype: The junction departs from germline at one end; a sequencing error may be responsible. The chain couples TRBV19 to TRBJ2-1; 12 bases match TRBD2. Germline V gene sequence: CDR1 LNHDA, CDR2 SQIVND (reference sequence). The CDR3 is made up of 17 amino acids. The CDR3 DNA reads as TGTGCCAGTAGTATAGGGCTAGCGGGGGGGTATTACAATGAGCAGCTCTTC. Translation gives CASSIGLAGGYYNEQLF.

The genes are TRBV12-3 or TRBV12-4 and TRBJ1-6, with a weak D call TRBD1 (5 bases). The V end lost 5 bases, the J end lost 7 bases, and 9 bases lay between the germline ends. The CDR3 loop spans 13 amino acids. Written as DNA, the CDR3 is TGTGCCAGCAGTGACAGTGAAAATTCACCCCTCCACTTT. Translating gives CASSDSENSPLHF.

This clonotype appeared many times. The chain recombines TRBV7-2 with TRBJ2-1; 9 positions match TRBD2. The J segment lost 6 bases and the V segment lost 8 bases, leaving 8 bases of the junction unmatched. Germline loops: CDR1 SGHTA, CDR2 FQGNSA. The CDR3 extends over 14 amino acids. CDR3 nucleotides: TGTGCCAGCCAAAGCGGGAGGAAGGGCAATGAGCAGTTCTTC. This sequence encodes CASQSGRKGNEQFF.

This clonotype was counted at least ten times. CDR3 residues: CASSSPGGPYEQYF. DNA for the CDR3: TGTGCCAGCAGCTCTCCGGGGGGGCCCTACGAGCAGTACTTC. The chain recombines TRBV5-6 with TRBJ2-7; 8 bases map to TRBD2. V trimming: 3 bases; J trimming: 2 bases; junction bases outside the gene matches: 4. The germline V gene encodes CDR1 SGHDT and CDR2 YYEEEE. The CDR3 is made up of 14 amino acids.

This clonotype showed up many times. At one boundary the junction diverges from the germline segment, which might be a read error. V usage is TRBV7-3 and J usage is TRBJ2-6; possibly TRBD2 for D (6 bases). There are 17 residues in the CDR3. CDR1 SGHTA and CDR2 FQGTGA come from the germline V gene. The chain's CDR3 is CASSKPGLSSGANLLTF. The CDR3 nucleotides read TGTGCCAGCAGTAAACCGGGACTGAGCTCTGGGGCCAACCTCCTGACTTTC. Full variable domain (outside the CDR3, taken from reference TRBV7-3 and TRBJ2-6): GAGVSQTPSNKVTEKGKYVELRCDPISGHTALYWYRQSLGQGPEFLIYFQGTGAADDSGLPNDRFFAVRPEGSVSTLKIQRTERGDSAVYLCASSKPGLSSGANLLTFGAGSRLTVL.

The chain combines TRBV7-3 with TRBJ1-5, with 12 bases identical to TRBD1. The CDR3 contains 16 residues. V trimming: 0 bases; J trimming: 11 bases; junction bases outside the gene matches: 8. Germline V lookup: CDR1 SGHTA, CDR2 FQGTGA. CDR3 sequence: CASSLTGGTGGETQHF. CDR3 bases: TGTGCCAGCAGCTTAACGGGAGGGACAGGGGGCGAGACCCAGCATTTT.

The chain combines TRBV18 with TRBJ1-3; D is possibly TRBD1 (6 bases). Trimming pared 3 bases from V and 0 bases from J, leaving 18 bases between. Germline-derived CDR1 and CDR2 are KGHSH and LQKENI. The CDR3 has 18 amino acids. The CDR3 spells CASSPSRDKGTSGNTIYF. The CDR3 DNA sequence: TGTGCCAGCTCACCGTCCCGGGACAAGGGCACCTCTGGAAACACCATATATTTT.